This T cell receptor beta chain was captured by sequencing in a study of beta chain features in type 1 diabetes. Study-wide context: What patients shared with healthy donors was a similar profile of age, gender and cell yields. Study-wide results and caveats: The VDJ junctions of type 1 diabetes patients carried fewer insertions and more deletions. TCRB CDR3 length was moderately but significantly reduced in all four CD4+ subsets of Type 1 diabetes patients.

CDR1 is ENHRY and CDR2 is SYGVKD in the germline V gene. Trimming took 9 bases from V and 3 from J; bases not matched to a gene: 7. The CDR3 loop spans 15 amino acids. Isolated RNA was reverse transcribed in full, so expressed TCRB transcripts were sequenced. Sequencing used immunoSEQ multiplex PCR; TCRdb keeps in-frame clones, though not all of them. The data show some 700,000 clones, 13% seen once. Sorted populations all had greater than 98% purity. This clone was observed a few times. What it binds is unknown. The rearrangement joins TRBV10-3 to TRBJ2-2; TRBD2 aligns across 10 bases. The TCR comes from a man aged 18 to 29 with type 1 diabetes. The sample comprised naive CD4+ T cells from blood. The CDR3 loop reads CAIKPGLAYTGELFF. CDR3 in DNA: TGTGCCATTAAACCGGGACTAGCGTACACCGGGGAGCTGTTTTTT.